This is a list of T cell receptor beta chains from one sample in a study of response to subunit inactivated influenza vaccine. TCRdb reprocessed the RT-PCR reads with MiXCR, giving one entry per CDR3 protein. This table has 600,000 to 850,000 distinct CDR3 sequences, 12% to 15% appearing once. The source material was PBMCs from blood, sampled 14 to 15 days before vaccination. The receptors stem from a man in his fifties or sixties who received an inactivated influenza vaccine. Each CDR3 is given with its conserved first and last residue. A D gene is named only where the DNA matches it firmly. A clone size is listed for some rows: how often the clone was seen (once, few, many), or a class if it is expanded.

d_gene	v_gene	j_gene	abundance	CDR3aa	CDR3nt
NA	TRBV20-1	TRBJ1-4	NA	CSATPRVSREKLFF	TGCAGTGCTACGCCCAGGGTGTCCCGTGAAAAACTGTTTTTT
NA	TRBV5-1	TRBJ2-1	few	CASSLGRSNEQFF	TGCGCCAGCAGCTTGGGACGGAGCAATGAGCAGTTCTTC
TRBD1	TRBV6-2/TRBV6-3	TRBJ2-1	few	CASSYHRGPHNEQFF	TGTGCCAGCAGTTACCACAGGGGGCCCCACAATGAGCAGTTCTTC
NA	TRBV4-1	TRBJ1-2	few	CASRIWAAHKTVNLYGYTF	TGCGCCAGCAGAATCTGGGCGGCCCATAAGACAGTCAACCTCTATGGCTACACCTTC
NA	TRBV6-1	TRBJ1-1	NA	CASTQDTARKAFF	TGTGCCAGCACCCAAGACACCGCCAGGAAAGCTTTCTTT
NA	TRBV6-5	TRBJ2-1	many	CATKTPTQEQFF	TGTGCCACCAAGACACCCACTCAAGAGCAGTTCTTC
NA	TRBV4-2	TRBJ2-7	few	CASSQAALPSHEQYF	TGTGCCAGCAGCCAAGCAGCACTACCTTCTCACGAGCAGTACTTC
TRBD2	TRBV9	TRBJ2-1	few	CASSPGLAGTVLGQFF	TGTGCCAGCAGCCCGGGACTAGCGGGAACAGTTTTGGGGCAGTTCTTC
NA	TRBV12-3/TRBV12-4	TRBJ2-7	NA	CASRRAEGAYEQYF	TGTGCCAGCAGGAGAGCGGAGGGGGCCTACGAGCAGTACTTC
TRBD1	TRBV11-2	TRBJ1-4	few	CASSPRDRNEKLFF	TGTGCCAGCAGCCCGAGGGACAGAAATGAAAAACTGTTTTTT
TRBD1	TRBV10-3	TRBJ1-2	NA	CAISADRGGIRYGYTF	TGTGCCATCAGTGCCGACAGGGGTGGGATTAGGTATGGCTACACCTTC
NA	TRBV28	TRBJ2-7	NA	CASSLAAAHTYEQYF	TGTGCCAGCAGTTTAGCCGCGGCTCATACCTACGAGCAGTACTTC
TRBD2	TRBV29-1	TRBJ2-1	few	CSAPGLAVIDEQFF	TGCAGCGCCCCCGGACTAGCGGTTATCGATGAGCAGTTCTTC
TRBD2	TRBV2	TRBJ2-1	few	CASRTLGTSGYNEQFF	TGTGCCAGCAGGACCCTCGGGACTAGCGGTTACAATGAGCAGTTCTTC
NA	TRBV12-3/TRBV12-4	TRBJ2-6	NA	CASRFSSGANVLTF	TGTGCCAGCAGATTCTCCTCTGGGGCCAACGTCCTGACTTTC
NA	TRBV6-4	TRBJ2-7	NA	CASMGPVSYEQYF	TGTGCCAGCATGGGGCCGGTATCCTACGAGCAGTACTTC
NA	TRBV10-3	TRBJ2-2	few	CAISERGRESGELFF	TGTGCCATCAGTGAGAGGGGCAGAGAGAGCGGGGAGCTGTTTTTT
NA	TRBV6-2/TRBV6-3	TRBJ2-4	few	CASSPGALRDIQYF	TGTGCCAGCAGCCCAGGGGCATTAAGGGACATTCAGTACTTC
NA	TRBV4-3	TRBJ2-3	NA	CASSQALGTDTQYF	TGCGCCAGCAGCCAAGCCCTAGGGACAGATACGCAGTATTTT
TRBD2	TRBV11-3	TRBJ2-5	NA	CASSRTSEKEETQYF	TGTGCCAGCAGTCGGACTAGCGAGAAAGAAGAGACCCAGTACTTC
NA	TRBV29-1	TRBJ2-2	NA	CSVEGRTTGELFF	TGCAGCGTCGAAGGTCGGACCACCGGGGAGCTGTTTTTT
TRBD2	TRBV9	TRBJ2-7	NA	CASSVAGAGASYEQYF	TGTGCCAGCAGCGTAGCGGGTGCGGGAGCCTCCTACGAGCAGTACTTC
TRBD1	TRBV27	TRBJ2-7	NA	CASKTQGASYEQYF	TGTGCCAGCAAAACACAGGGGGCTTCCTACGAGCAGTACTTC
TRBD1	TRBV7-9	TRBJ2-5	NA	CASSSQPRGQETQYF	TGTGCCAGCAGCTCCCAACCCAGGGGGCAAGAGACCCAGTACTTC
NA	TRBV10-3	TRBJ2-3	many	CAISEGVKQYF	TGTGCCATCAGTGAAGGAGTAAAGCAGTATTTT
NA	TRBV7-2	TRBJ2-1	NA	CASSLGGAGLNEQFF	TGTGCCAGCAGCTTAGGGGGGGCAGGGCTCAATGAGCAGTTCTTC
TRBD2	TRBV12-3/TRBV12-4	TRBJ2-2	NA	CASRTLAGGGSGELFF	TGTGCCAGCAGGACACTAGCGGGGGGCGGTTCCGGGGAGCTGTTTTTT
NA	TRBV9	TRBJ2-6	few	CASSVQTGTASSGANVLTF	TGTGCCAGCAGCGTCCAGACAGGGACTGCTTCTTCTGGGGCCAACGTCCTGACTTTC
NA	TRBV7-8	TRBJ1-4	NA	CASSSRGLNEKLFF	TGTGCCAGCAGCTCCAGGGGACTAAATGAAAAACTGTTTTTT
NA	TRBV15	TRBJ2-3	few	CATSRHTDTQYF	TGTGCCACCAGCAGACACACAGATACGCAGTATTTT
NA	TRBV5-1	TRBJ2-1	many	CASAEGASVNEQFF	TGCGCCAGCGCCGAGGGGGCTAGCGTCAATGAGCAGTTCTTC
NA	TRBV12-3/TRBV12-4	TRBJ2-5	NA	CASSLFDQETQYF	TGTGCCAGCAGTTTATTCGATCAAGAGACCCAGTACTTC
NA	TRBV5-1	TRBJ2-4	many	CASSLQEGHSKNIQYF	TGCGCCAGCAGCTTGCAGGAGGGTCACTCCAAAAACATTCAGTACTTC
NA	TRBV5-6	TRBJ2-7	NA	CASSPGSGRKYEQYF	TGTGCCAGCAGCCCCGGTTCGGGGAGGAAATACGAGCAGTACTTC
TRBD1	TRBV28	TRBJ2-3	few	CASINTGTGGSDTQYF	TGTGCCAGCATCAATACCGGGACAGGGGGCTCAGATACGCAGTATTTT
TRBD1	TRBV28	TRBJ2-5	many	CASSFRDREETQYF	TGTGCCAGCAGTTTTAGGGACAGGGAGGAGACCCAGTACTTC
NA	TRBV6-2/TRBV6-3	TRBJ2-5	NA	CASSLFYSGQETQYF	TGTGCCAGCAGTTTATTCTATTCGGGCCAAGAGACCCAGTACTTC
TRBD2	TRBV10-3	TRBJ2-3	few	CASRGLAVGADTQYF	TGTGCCTCTCGCGGGCTAGCGGTTGGCGCAGATACGCAGTATTTT
TRBD1	TRBV7-2	TRBJ1-1	NA	CASSPDRGRTEAFF	TGTGCCAGCAGCCCGGACAGGGGGAGAACTGAAGCTTTCTTT
NA	TRBV9	TRBJ2-3	few	CASSATPGWRSTDTQYF	TGTGCCAGCAGTGCTACCCCAGGTTGGCGGAGCACAGATACGCAGTATTTT
TRBD2	TRBV7-3	TRBJ2-1	few	CASSITSGRANEQFF	TGTGCCAGCAGCATAACTAGCGGGAGGGCCAATGAGCAGTTCTTC
NA	TRBV9	TRBJ1-1	NA	CASSVGRMNTEAFF	TGTGCCAGCAGCGTAGGGCGAATGAACACTGAAGCTTTCTTT
NA	TRBV7-9	TRBJ2-7	NA	CASSRTDGYEQYF	TGTGCCAGCAGCCGAACGGACGGCTACGAGCAGTACTTC
NA	TRBV29-1	TRBJ2-5	many	CSVVRDQETQYF	TGCAGCGTTGTTAGGGACCAAGAGACCCAGTACTTC
TRBD1	TRBV20-1	TRBJ2-6	NA	CSARNHRGGAGANVLTF	TGCAGTGCTAGAAACCATCGAGGGGGCGCTGGGGCCAACGTCCTGACTTTC
NA	TRBV10-3	TRBJ2-7	few	CATGPRGPLSEQYF	TGTGCCACCGGGCCGAGGGGTCCACTGAGCGAGCAGTACTTC
NA	TRBV4-3	TRBJ2-7	NA	CASSQDIPGSSYEQYF	TGCGCCAGCAGCCAAGATATTCCTGGGAGCTCCTACGAGCAGTACTTC
TRBD1	TRBV20-1	TRBJ2-5	NA	CSAGTGTAQETQYF	TGCAGTGCCGGAACCGGGACAGCCCAAGAGACCCAGTACTTC
TRBD2	TRBV12-3/TRBV12-4	TRBJ2-7	few	CASSLSGGAGEQYF	TGTGCCAGCAGTTTGAGCGGGGGGGCTGGCGAGCAGTACTTC
TRBD1	TRBV5-1	TRBJ2-3	NA	CASSFGTGGDTQYF	TGCGCCAGCAGCTTCGGGACAGGAGGGGATACGCAGTATTTT
NA	TRBV5-6	TRBJ2-2	NA	CASSRAPLSGELFF	TGTGCCAGCAGCAGGGCCCCTCTCTCCGGGGAGCTGTTTTTT
TRBD2	TRBV6-2/TRBV6-3	TRBJ2-5	NA	CASSYSIAAKSGTYQETQYF	TGTGCCAGCAGTTACTCGATAGCTGCGAAGAGCGGGACGTACCAAGAGACCCAGTACTTC
NA	TRBV6-5	TRBJ1-6	many	CASSYEERSPLHF	TGTGCCAGCAGTTACGAGGAAAGATCACCCCTCCACTTT
NA	TRBV15	TRBJ2-1	NA	CATSSRRGGEQFF	TGTGCCACCAGCAGCCGGAGAGGCGGGGAGCAGTTCTTC
TRBD1	TRBV2	TRBJ2-5	NA	CASSGDSRVDTQYF	TGTGCCAGCAGTGGGGACAGTCGAGTTGACACCCAGTACTTC
NA	TRBV28	TRBJ2-7	NA	CASRGGGTVFHEQYF	TGTGCCAGCAGGGGGGGCGGGACAGTATTCCACGAGCAGTACTTC
NA	TRBV9	TRBJ2-1	NA	CASSSIGVGDTFF	TGTGCCAGCAGCTCAATAGGGGTTGGCGATACGTTCTTC
NA	TRBV7-9	TRBJ1-4	few	CASSPSGQPNEKLFF	TGTGCCAGCAGCCCCTCTGGGCAACCTAATGAAAAACTGTTTTTT